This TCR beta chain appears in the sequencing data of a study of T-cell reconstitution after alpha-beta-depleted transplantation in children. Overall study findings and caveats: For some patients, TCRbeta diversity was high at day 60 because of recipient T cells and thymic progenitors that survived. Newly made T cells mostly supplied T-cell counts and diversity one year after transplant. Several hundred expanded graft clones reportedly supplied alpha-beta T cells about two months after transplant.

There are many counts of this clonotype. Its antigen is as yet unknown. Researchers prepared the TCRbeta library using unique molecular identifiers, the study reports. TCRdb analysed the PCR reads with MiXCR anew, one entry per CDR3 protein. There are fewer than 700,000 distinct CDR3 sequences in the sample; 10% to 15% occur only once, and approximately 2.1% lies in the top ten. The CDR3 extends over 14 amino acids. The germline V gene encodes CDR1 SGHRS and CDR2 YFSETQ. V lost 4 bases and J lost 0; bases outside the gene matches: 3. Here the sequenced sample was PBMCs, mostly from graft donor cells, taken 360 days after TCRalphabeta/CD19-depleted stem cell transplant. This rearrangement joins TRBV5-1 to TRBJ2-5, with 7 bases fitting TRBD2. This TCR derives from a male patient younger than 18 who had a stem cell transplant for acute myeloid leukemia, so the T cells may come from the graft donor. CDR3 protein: CASSPAGNQETQYF. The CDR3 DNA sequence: TGCGCCAGCAGCCCAGCGGGAAACCAAGAGACCCAGTACTTC.